The next 6 T cell receptor beta chains were all read from a single sample in a study of cytomegalovirus exposure and HLA in healthy donors (dated 2017 in TCRdb). Libraries came from the immunoSEQ multiplex PCR assay. For the multiplex PCR, a mixture combining 60 forward primers for TCR Vbeta segments and 13 reverse primers for TCR Jbeta segments was used. The clones in this table, taken by TCRdb from immuneACCESS, are in-frame only. Not every clone is retained; where verified, under half of the shortfall comes from an unresolved V gene, and the cause of the rest is unknown. The sample table lists roughly 160,000 clones, 80% to 90% of them with a count of one. The ten most abundant clones make up 2.4% of the sample. Input material: PBMCs. These receptors originate from a male donor in good health and CMV-seronegative.

The chain links TRBV29-1 to TRBJ1-4; possible D gene TRBD1, 5 bases. The CDR3 sequence is 13 residues long. V lost 7 bases and J lost 0, with 9 bases in between. CDR1 and CDR2 (germline): SQVTM, ANQGSEA. The CDR3 here is CSGKTATNEKLFF. The CDR3 nucleotides read TGCAGCGGTAAGACAGCAACTAATGAAAAACTGTTTTTT.

The chain couples TRBV28 to TRBJ1-2; weak D call: TRBD1 (6 bases). The CDR3 contains 14 residues. Trimming shortened V by 7 bases and J by 8 bases, and 20 bases separated the two germline ends. Germline CDR1 and CDR2: MDHEN and SYDVKM. In DNA form, the CDR3 reads TGTGCCAGCACCCTGGCCGGTAAGGGGGACGGCTACACCTTC. It translates to CASTLAGKGDGYTF.

V usage is TRBV5-4 and J usage is TRBJ2-5; possibly TRBD1 for D (6 bases). The CDR3 is 13 residues long. Germline-derived CDR1 and CDR2 are SGHNT and YYREEE (reference sequence). V lost 3 bases to trimming and J lost 2 bases, with 8 bases between them. The CDR3 sequence is CASSSGQQETQYF. For the CDR3, the DNA is TGTGCCAGCAGCTCAGGACAGCAAGAGACCCAGTACTTC.

The genes are TRBV7-2 and TRBJ1-1; 9 positions match TRBD1. With 5 bases clipped from V and 6 bases from J, the junction kept 13 bases outside the gene matches. The CDR3 sequence is 16 residues long. Germline V gene data show CDR1 as SGHTA and CDR2 as FQGNSA. In nucleotides, the CDR3 is TGTGCCAGCAGCCCTCGGACAGGGGCCATGAGCGCTGAAGCTTTCTTT. It specifies CASSPRTGAMSAEAFF.

The rearrangement links TRBV11-3 to TRBJ1-1; unclear D gene. This CDR3 contains 14 residues. In germline, CDR1 is SGHNT, CDR2 YENEEA. Trimming cost V 5 bases and J 0 bases, with 10 bases left between them. CDR3 region: CASSASTMNTEAFF. In DNA, the CDR3 is TGTGCCAGCAGCGCGAGTACTATGAACACTGAAGCTTTCTTT.

V is TRBV27 and J is TRBJ2-5; D not certain. Germline CDR1 is MNHEY and CDR2 is SMNVEV (reference sequence). Trimming stripped 3 bases from V and 4 bases from J, with 12 bases between. There are 14 residues in the CDR3. CDR3 in amino acids: CASSFRSQVETQYF. DNA for the CDR3: TGTGCCAGCAGTTTCAGAAGTCAAGTAGAGACCCAGTACTTC.